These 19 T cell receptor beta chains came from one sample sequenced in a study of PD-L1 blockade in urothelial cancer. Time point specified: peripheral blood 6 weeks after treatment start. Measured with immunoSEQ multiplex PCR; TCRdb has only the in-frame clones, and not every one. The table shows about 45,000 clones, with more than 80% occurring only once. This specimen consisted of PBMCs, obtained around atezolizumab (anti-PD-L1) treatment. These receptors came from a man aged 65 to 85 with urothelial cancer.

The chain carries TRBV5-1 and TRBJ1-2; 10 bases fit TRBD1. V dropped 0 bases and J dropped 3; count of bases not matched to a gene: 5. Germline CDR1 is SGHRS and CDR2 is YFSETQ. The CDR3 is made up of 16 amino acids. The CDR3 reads CASSLGIGQGDYGYTF. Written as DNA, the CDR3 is TGCGCCAGCAGCTTGGGGATTGGACAGGGGGACTATGGCTACACCTTC.

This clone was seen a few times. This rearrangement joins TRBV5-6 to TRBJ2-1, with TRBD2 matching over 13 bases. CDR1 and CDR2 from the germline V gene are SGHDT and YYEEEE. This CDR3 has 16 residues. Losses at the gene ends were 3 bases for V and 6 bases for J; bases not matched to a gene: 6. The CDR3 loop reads CASSWRLAGGTNEQFF. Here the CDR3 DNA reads TGTGCCAGCAGCTGGAGACTAGCGGGAGGTACCAATGAGCAGTTCTTC.

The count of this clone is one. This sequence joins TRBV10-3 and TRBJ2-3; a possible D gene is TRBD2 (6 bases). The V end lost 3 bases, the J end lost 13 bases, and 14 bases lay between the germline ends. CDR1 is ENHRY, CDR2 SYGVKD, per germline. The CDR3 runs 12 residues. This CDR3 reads CAISDPGTGKYF. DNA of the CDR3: TGTGCCATCAGTGACCCCGGGACTGGGAAGTATTTT.

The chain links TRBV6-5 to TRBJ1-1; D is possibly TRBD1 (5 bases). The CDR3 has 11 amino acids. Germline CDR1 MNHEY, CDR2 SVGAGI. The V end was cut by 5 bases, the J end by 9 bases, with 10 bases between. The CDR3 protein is CASSGGGKAFF. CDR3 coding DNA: TGTGCCAGCAGTGGGGGGGGAAAAGCTTTCTTT.

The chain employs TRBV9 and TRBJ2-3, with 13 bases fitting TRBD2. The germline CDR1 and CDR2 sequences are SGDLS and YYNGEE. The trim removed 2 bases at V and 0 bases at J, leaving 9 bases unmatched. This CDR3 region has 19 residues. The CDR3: CASSVGGLAGLSSTDTQYF. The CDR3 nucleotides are TGTGCCAGCAGCGTCGGGGGACTAGCGGGGTTATCTAGCACAGATACGCAGTATTTT.

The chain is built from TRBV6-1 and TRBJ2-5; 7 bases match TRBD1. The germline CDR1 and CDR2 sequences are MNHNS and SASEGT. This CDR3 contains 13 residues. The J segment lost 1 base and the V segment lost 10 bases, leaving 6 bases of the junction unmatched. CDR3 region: CATRQGGQETQYF. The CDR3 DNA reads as TGTGCCACGAGACAGGGCGGCCAAGAGACCCAGTACTTC.

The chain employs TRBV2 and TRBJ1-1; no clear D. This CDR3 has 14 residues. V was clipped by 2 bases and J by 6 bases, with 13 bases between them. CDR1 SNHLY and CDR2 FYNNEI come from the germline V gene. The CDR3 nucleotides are TGTGCCAGCAGTGAACATTATCGGCGGTCTGAAGCTTTCTTT. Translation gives CASSEHYRRSEAFF.

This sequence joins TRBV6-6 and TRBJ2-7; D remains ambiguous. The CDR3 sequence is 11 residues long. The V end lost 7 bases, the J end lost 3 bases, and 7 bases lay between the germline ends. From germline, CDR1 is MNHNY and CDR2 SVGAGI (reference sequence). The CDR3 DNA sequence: TGTGCCAGCAAAATTAACTACGAGCAGTACTTC. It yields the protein CASKINYEQYF.

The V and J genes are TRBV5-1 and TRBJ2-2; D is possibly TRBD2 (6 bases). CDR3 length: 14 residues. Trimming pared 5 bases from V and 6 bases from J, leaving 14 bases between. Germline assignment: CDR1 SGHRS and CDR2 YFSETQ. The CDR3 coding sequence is TGCGCCAGCAGGTTTCCCGGGGGTCCCGGGGAGCTGTTTTTT. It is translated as CASRFPGGPGELFF.

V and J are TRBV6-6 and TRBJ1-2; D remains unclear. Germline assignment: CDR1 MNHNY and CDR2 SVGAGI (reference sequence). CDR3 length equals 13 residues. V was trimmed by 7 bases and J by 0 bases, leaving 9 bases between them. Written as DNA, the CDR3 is TGTGCCAGCAAGGAGATTGCTAACTATGGCTACACCTTC. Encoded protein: CASKEIANYGYTF.

DNA of the CDR3: TGTGCCAGCAGCGGCGCTAGAGATAGCCAGTACTTC. Protein: CASSGARDSQYF. The chain uses TRBV7-6 and TRBJ2-5; D unresolved. V was pared by 5 bases and J by 10 bases, with 14 bases between. Germline values: CDR1 SGHVS, CDR2 FNYEAQ. This CDR3 is 12 amino acids long.

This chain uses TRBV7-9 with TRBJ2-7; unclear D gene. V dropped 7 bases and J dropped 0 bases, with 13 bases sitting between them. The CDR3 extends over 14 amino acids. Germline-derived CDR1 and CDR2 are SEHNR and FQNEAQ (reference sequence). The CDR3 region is CASTPVVSSYEQYF. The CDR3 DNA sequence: TGTGCCAGCACCCCGGTGGTGAGCTCCTACGAGCAGTACTTC.

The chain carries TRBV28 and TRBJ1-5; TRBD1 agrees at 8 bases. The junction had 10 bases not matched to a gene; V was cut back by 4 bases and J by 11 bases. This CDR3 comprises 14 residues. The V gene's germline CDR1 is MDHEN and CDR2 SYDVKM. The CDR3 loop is CASSSGTGPWTQHF. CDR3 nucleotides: TGTGCCAGCAGTTCGGGGACAGGACCATGGACCCAGCATTTT.

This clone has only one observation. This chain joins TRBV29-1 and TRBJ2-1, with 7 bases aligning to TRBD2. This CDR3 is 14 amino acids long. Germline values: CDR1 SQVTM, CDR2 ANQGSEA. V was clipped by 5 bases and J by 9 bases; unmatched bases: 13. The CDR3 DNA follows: TGCAGCGTTACTAAGACTAGCTCCTATGGTGAGCAGTTCTTC. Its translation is CSVTKTSSYGEQFF.

The CDR3 protein is CASSSRGERFHEQYF. The CDR3 nucleotides read TGTGCCAGTAGTAGCCGCGGGGAACGGTTCCACGAGCAGTACTTC. This chain joins TRBV19 and TRBJ2-7; a possible D gene is TRBD2 (6 bases). The CDR3 runs 15 residues. Looked up from germline, CDR1 is LNHDA and CDR2 is SQIVND (reference sequence). The V gene lost 4 bases and the J gene lost 5 bases, with 18 bases spanning the gap.

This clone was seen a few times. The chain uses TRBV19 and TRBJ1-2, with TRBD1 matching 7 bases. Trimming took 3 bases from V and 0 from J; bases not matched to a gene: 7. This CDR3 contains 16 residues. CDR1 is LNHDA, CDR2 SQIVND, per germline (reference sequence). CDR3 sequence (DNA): TGTGCCAGTAGTATGGTTGGGGACAGACCTAACTATGGCTACACCTTC. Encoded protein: CASSMVGDRPNYGYTF. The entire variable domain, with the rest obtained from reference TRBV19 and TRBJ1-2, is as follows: DGGITQSPKYLFRKEGQNVTLSCEQNLNHDAMYWYRQDPGQGLRLIYYSQIVNDFQKGDIAEGYSVSREKKESFPLTVTSAQKNPTAFYLCASSMVGDRPNYGYTFGSGTRLTVV.

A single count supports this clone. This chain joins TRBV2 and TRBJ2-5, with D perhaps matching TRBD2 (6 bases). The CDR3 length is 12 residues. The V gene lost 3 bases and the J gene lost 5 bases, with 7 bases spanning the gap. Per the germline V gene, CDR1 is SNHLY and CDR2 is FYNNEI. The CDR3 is CASSDRGETQYF. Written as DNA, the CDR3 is TGTGCCAGCAGTGATCGGGGGGAGACCCAGTACTTC.

CDR3 loop: CASNLVLDWESSYNEQFF. The CDR3 DNA sequence: TGTGCCAGCAACCTCGTTCTCGACTGGGAGAGCTCCTACAATGAGCAGTTCTTC. The J gene is TRBJ2-1, the V gene TRBV7-9; D might be TRBD2 (5 bases). Trimming took off 7 bases at V and 0 bases at J, with 22 bases between the two ends. Germline V gene lookup returns CDR1 SEHNR and CDR2 FQNEAQ (reference sequence). This CDR3 comprises 18 residues.

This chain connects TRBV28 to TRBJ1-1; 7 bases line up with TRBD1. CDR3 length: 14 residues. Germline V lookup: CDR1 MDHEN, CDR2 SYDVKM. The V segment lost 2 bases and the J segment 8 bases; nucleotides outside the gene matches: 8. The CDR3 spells CASSLEDRVEEAFF. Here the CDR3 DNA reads TGTGCCAGCAGTTTAGAAGACAGGGTGGAAGAAGCTTTCTTT.